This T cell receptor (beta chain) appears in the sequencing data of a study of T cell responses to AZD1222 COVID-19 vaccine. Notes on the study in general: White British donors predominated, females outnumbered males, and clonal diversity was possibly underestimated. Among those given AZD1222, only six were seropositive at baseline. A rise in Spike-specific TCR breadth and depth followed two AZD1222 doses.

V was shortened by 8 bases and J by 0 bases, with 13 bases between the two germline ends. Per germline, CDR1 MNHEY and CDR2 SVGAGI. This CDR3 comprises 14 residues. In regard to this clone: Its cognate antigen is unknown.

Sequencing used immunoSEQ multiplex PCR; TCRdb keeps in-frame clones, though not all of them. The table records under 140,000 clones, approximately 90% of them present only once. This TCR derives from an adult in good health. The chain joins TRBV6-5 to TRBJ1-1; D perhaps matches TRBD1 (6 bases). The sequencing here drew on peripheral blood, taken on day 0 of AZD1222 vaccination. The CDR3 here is CASSWTDMNTEAFF. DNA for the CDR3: TGTGCCAGCTCTTGGACAGATATGAACACTGAAGCTTTCTTT.